This T cell receptor beta chain was documented in a study of cytomegalovirus exposure and HLA in healthy donors. Study context: From donors who were HLA-typed, an early data release held approximately 80 million unique TCRs. Overall study results and limits: Per published accounts, TCR beta sequences correctly predicted the HLA-A and HLA-B alleles of most subjects. The Asian-associated ancestry cluster reportedly had fewer N-insertions than the approximately 630-donor mean in a later analysis.

The PCR contained 60 Vbeta and 13 Jbeta primers. Using immunoSEQ multiplex PCR, the repertoire was profiled, and TCRdb retains in-frame clones only, with some absent. The sample holds 130,000 or so clones, around 79% seen once. V lost 0 bases and J lost 1, with 9 bases in between. The germline gives CDR1 SEHNR, CDR2 FQNEAQ (reference sequence). The CDR3 has 15 amino acids. This clone came up once. As yet, its antigen is unknown. The sample comprised PBMCs. The sequence derives from a woman in her forties in good health and CMV-seronegative. The chain recombines TRBV7-9 with TRBJ1-2; D possibly corresponds to TRBD1 (5 bases). CDR3 DNA sequence: TGTGCCAGCAGCTTAGCGGGGGGGAGTAACTATGGCTACACCTTC. This codes for CASSLAGGSNYGYTF.